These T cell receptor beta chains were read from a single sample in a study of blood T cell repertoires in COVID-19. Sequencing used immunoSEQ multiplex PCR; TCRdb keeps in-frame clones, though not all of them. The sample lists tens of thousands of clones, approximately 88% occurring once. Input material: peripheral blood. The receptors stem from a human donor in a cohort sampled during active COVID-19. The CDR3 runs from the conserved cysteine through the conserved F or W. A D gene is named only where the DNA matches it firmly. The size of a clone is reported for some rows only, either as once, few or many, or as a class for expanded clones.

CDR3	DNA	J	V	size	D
CASSLGGNGYTF	TGTGCCAGCAGTTTGGGGGGGAATGGGTACACCTTC	TRBJ1-2	TRBV27	once	.
CASRPGGDYYGYTF	TGTGCCAGCAGGCCCGGGGGGGACTACTATGGCTACACCTTC	TRBJ1-2	TRBV6-5	.	.
CASRRTGELFF	TGTGCCAGCAGGCGGACCGGGGAGCTGTTTTTT	TRBJ2-2	TRBV2	.	.
CATSRDSQAQYF	TGTGCCACCAGCCGGGATAGTCAGGCGCAGTACTTC	TRBJ2-7	TRBV15	.	.
CASSQNQRDTQYF	TGTGCCAGCAGCCAAAACCAGCGGGATACGCAGTATTTT	TRBJ2-3	TRBV14	once	.
CASSRTGQVVFEQYF	TGTGCCAGCAGCCGCACGGGACAGGTAGTTTTCGAGCAGTACTTC	TRBJ2-7	TRBV3-1/TRBV3-2	.	TRBD1
CASSQVAGGNEQYF	TGTGCCAGCAGCCAAGTCGCGGGAGGGAACGAGCAGTACTTC	TRBJ2-7	TRBV3-1/TRBV3-2	once	TRBD2
CASTLAGGRTDTQYF	TGTGCCAGCACCCTAGCGGGAGGGCGCACAGATACGCAGTATTTT	TRBJ2-3	TRBV9	.	TRBD2
CASSYSQGLANYGYTF	TGTGCCAGCAGTTACTCTCAGGGGCTAGCTAACTATGGCTACACCTTC	TRBJ1-2	TRBV6-5	.	.
CASSLDGDTQYF	TGTGCCAGCAGCTTAGACGGAGATACGCAGTATTTT	TRBJ2-3	TRBV7-9	.	.
CAISDMQGNQPQHF	TGTGCCATCAGTGATATGCAGGGAAATCAGCCCCAGCATTTT	TRBJ1-5	TRBV10-3	.	.
CAISEGQGAESPLHF	TGTGCCATCAGTGAAGGTCAGGGGGCAGAATCACCCCTCCACTTT	TRBJ1-6	TRBV10-3	few	TRBD1
CASSYLAEGRENEQFF	TGTGCCAGCAGTTACTTAGCGGAGGGGAGGGAGAATGAGCAGTTCTTC	TRBJ2-1	TRBV6-2/TRBV6-3	.	TRBD2
CASSAGRDRTGNTIYF	TGTGCCAGCAGCGCGGGCCGGGACAGGACTGGAAACACCATATATTTT	TRBJ1-3	TRBV5-4	.	TRBD1
CASSQAISGSAPLHF	TGTGCCAGCAGCCAAGCTATTTCGGGTTCGGCACCCCTCCACTTT	TRBJ1-6	TRBV3-1/TRBV3-2	.	.
CASTPRTSGRGETQYF	TGTGCCAGCACGCCCAGGACTAGCGGGAGAGGGGAGACCCAGTACTTC	TRBJ2-5	TRBV11-2	.	TRBD2
CSVQDRQAPNYGYTF	TGCAGCGTTCAGGATCGACAGGCCCCTAACTATGGCTACACCTTC	TRBJ1-2	TRBV29-1	.	.
CASSQGQGENEQFF	TGTGCCAGCAGCCAAGGACAGGGAGAGAATGAGCAGTTCTTC	TRBJ2-1	TRBV3-1/TRBV3-2	.	TRBD1
CASSEAIRRGQTSGGLWEQYF	TGTGCCAGCAGTGAAGCAATCCGCCGGGGCCAGACTAGCGGGGGTCTGTGGGAGCAGTACTTC	TRBJ2-7	TRBV6-1	.	TRBD2
CASSTTTVSNTGELFF	TGTGCCAGTAGTACTACGACAGTCTCGAACACCGGGGAGCTGTTTTTT	TRBJ2-2	TRBV19	.	.
CASSPGTSGFNEQFF	TGTGCCAGCAGCCCAGGGACTAGCGGGTTTAATGAGCAGTTCTTC	TRBJ2-1	TRBV9	.	TRBD2
CASSSRGGSTEAFF	TGTGCCAGCAGCTCCAGAGGTGGGAGCACTGAAGCTTTCTTT	TRBJ1-1	TRBV11-2	.	.
CASSIETGNGYTF	TGTGCCAGTAGTATAGAGACAGGGAATGGCTACACCTTC	TRBJ1-2	TRBV19	.	TRBD1
CASSLTPRTGTRYEQYF	TGTGCCAGCAGTTTAACCCCCCGGACAGGGACGAGGTACGAGCAGTACTTC	TRBJ2-7	TRBV28	.	TRBD1
CASSFSGLETEAFF	TGCGCCAGCAGCTTTTCGGGATTGGAAACTGAAGCTTTCTTT	TRBJ1-1	TRBV5-1	.	.
CAASGLTPWETQYF	TGTGCCGCCAGCGGGCTAACACCATGGGAGACCCAGTACTTC	TRBJ2-5	TRBV30	.	.
CSGARDEQFF	TGCAGTGGTGCGAGGGATGAGCAGTTCTTC	TRBJ2-1	TRBV20-1	.	.
CASSESKSETYNEQFF	TGCGCCAGCAGTGAGTCGAAGAGCGAAACCTACAATGAGCAGTTCTTC	TRBJ2-1	TRBV10-1	once	.
CASSDVTGPSQQYF	TGTGCCAGCAGTGACGTGACAGGGCCTTCTCAGCAGTACTTC	TRBJ2-7	TRBV2	.	TRBD1
CASTSESLARNTGELFF	TGTGCCAGCACCTCCGAGAGCCTAGCGAGGAACACCGGGGAGCTGTTTTTT	TRBJ2-2	TRBV7-9	.	.
CAWRRGPGTEAFF	TGTGCCTGGAGGCGGGGCCCAGGCACTGAAGCTTTCTTT	TRBJ1-1	TRBV30	few	.
CASSQRDRVITEAFF	TGTGCCAGCAGCCAGCGGGACAGGGTAATTACTGAAGCTTTCTTT	TRBJ1-1	TRBV11-2	.	TRBD1
CASSLAGIYNEQFF	TGTGCCAGCAGCTTAGCGGGTATTTACAATGAGCAGTTCTTC	TRBJ2-1	TRBV11-2	.	.
CASSLGASGGAKDTQYF	TGTGCCAGCAGCTTGGGAGCTAGCGGGGGGGCCAAAGATACGCAGTATTTT	TRBJ2-3	TRBV5-4	once	TRBD2
CASSSGSGTEAFF	TGCGCCAGCAGCTCCGGGTCGGGCACTGAAGCTTTCTTT	TRBJ1-1	TRBV5-1	.	.
CASTVPGQGGSPLHF	TGTGCCAGCACCGTTCCGGGACAGGGGGGTTCACCCCTCCACTTT	TRBJ1-6	TRBV6-5	few	TRBD1
CASRRAGEAGYTF	TGTGCCAGCAGAAGGGCAGGGGAAGCTGGCTACACCTTC	TRBJ1-2	TRBV6-5	.	.
CASSLESGVYGYTF	TGCGCCAGCAGCTTGGAATCAGGGGTATATGGCTACACCTTC	TRBJ1-2	TRBV5-1	.	.
CASSLGQGSYGYTF	TGCGCCAGCAGCTTGGGGCAGGGAAGCTATGGCTACACCTTC	TRBJ1-2	TRBV5-1	.	.
CASINVGTGDSYEQYF	TGTGCCAGCATCAACGTCGGGACAGGGGACTCCTACGAGCAGTACTTC	TRBJ2-7	TRBV7-9	few	TRBD1
CASRTARGPQNIQYF	TGTGCCAGCAGAACGGCCAGGGGCCCCCAAAACATTCAGTACTTC	TRBJ2-4	TRBV2	.	.
CASTRTGITGELFF	TGCGCCAGCACCAGGACAGGGATCACCGGGGAGCTGTTTTTT	TRBJ2-2	TRBV5-1	.	TRBD1
CASSFGAGGAVNEQFF	TGCGCCAGCAGCTTTGGTGCGGGAGGGGCCGTCAATGAGCAGTTCTTC	TRBJ2-1	TRBV5-1	.	TRBD2